This T cell receptor beta chain was observed in a study of blood T cells in healthy people across ages. The authors ran a second PCR of about 6 to 11 cycles using a sample-barcoded 5' primer and a J-beta primer mix. Every cDNA molecule carried a tag from a template-switch adaptor bearing 12 random nucleotides. TCRdb independently ran MiXCR on the 5' RACE reads; one entry per CDR3 protein. The sample comprises about 830,000 distinct CDR3 sequences, 55% to 70% of which are singletons, and roughly 22% rests with the top ten. This clonotype was counted only a few times. The germline V gene encodes CDR1 SGHKS and CDR2 YYEKEE (reference sequence). The CDR3 is 14 amino acids. V gave up 2 bases and J gave up 3 bases, with 11 bases separating them.

The V call is TRBV5-5, the J call TRBJ1-2; D is unclear. The receptor was derived from a man younger than 40 in good health. Material for sequencing was blood. The CDR3 protein is CASSFHADHYGYTF. DNA for the CDR3: TGTGCCAGCAGCTTCCACGCGGACCACTATGGCTACACCTTC.